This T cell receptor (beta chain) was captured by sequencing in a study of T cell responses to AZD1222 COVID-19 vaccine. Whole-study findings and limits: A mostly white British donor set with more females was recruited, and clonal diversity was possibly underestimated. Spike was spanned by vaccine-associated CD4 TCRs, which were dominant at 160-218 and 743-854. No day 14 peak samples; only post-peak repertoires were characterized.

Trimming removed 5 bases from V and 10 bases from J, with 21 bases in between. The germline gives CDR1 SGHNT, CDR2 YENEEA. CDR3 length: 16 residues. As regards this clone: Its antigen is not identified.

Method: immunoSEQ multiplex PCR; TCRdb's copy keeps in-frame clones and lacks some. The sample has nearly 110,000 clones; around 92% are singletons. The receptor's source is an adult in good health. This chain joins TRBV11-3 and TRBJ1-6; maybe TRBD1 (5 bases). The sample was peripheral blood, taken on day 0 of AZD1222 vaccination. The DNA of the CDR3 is TGTGCCAGCAGCCTTTCAGGGATTATTGGTAACTCACCCCTCCACTTT. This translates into CASSLSGIIGNSPLHF.